What follows are 27 T cell receptor beta chains derived from one specimen sequenced in a study of T-cell reconstitution after alpha-beta-depleted transplantation in children. Unique molecular identifiers were incorporated when the TCRbeta library was constructed. TCRdb analysed the PCR reads with MiXCR anew, one entry per CDR3 protein. The sample includes around 200,000 distinct CDR3 sequences, roughly 7.5% of them seen just once. The material sequenced was PBMCs from the stem cell graft donor, taken from the stem cell graft. These receptors were collected from a human donor who donated a stem cell graft to a child with Wiskott-Aldrich syndrome.

This clonotype was counted ten times or more. The chain uses TRBV3-1 and TRBJ2-7, with 8 bases lining up with TRBD1. Per germline, CDR1 LGHDT and CDR2 YNNKEL (reference sequence). With 5 bases clipped from V and 5 bases from J, the junction kept 11 bases outside the gene matches. The CDR3 sequence is 15 residues long. The CDR3 DNA reads as TGTGCCAGCAGCTCGAGACAGGGGAGAAACCACGAGCAGTACTTC. This encodes CASSSRQGRNHEQYF.

This sequence joins TRBV11-2 and TRBJ2-5; TRBD2 agrees at 8 bases. CDR3 length: 15 amino acids. CDR1 SGHAT and CDR2 FQNNGV come from the germline V gene. Losses at the gene ends were 3 bases for V and 3 bases for J; bases not matched to a gene: 6. The CDR3: CASSFPGGGKETQYF. CDR3 coding DNA: TGTGCCAGCAGCTTTCCGGGGGGGGGAAAAGAGACCCAGTACTTC.

This clonotype has at least ten counts. The CDR3 DNA sequence: TGTGCCAGCAGCTTAGTGGGCTTCACGACCTACGAGCAGTACTTC. Its translation is CASSLVGFTTYEQYF. This chain connects TRBV7-2 to TRBJ2-7, with D unresolved. Trimming cost V 1 base and J 2 bases, with 12 bases left between them. Germline loops: CDR1 SGHTA, CDR2 FQGNSA. There are 15 residues in the CDR3.

The chain uses TRBV3-1 and TRBJ2-5; TRBD1 aligns across 9 bases. The CDR3 contains 14 residues. V lost 5 bases, J lost 5 bases, and 6 bases stayed unmatched. Germline lookup yields CDR1 LGHDT and CDR2 YNNKEL (reference sequence). This CDR3 is CASSTQGAPETQYF. The CDR3 nucleotides read TGTGCCAGCAGCACACAGGGGGCTCCGGAGACCCAGTACTTC.

About this clonotype: The junction differs from germline at one of its ends, possibly a read error. The CDR3 region is CTSCTGTVNTEAFF. In DNA form, the CDR3 reads TGTACCAGCTGCACCGGGACAGTGAACACTGAAGCTTTCTTT. The V and J genes are TRBV11-1 and TRBJ1-1; 7 nucleotides line up with TRBD1. CDR3 length: 14 amino acids. Germline V lookup: CDR1 SGHAT, CDR2 FQDESV (reference sequence).

A few counts support this clonotype. V and J are TRBV28 and TRBJ2-4; weak D call: TRBD1 (5 bases). V shed 9 bases and J shed 6 bases, with 9 bases lying between them. This CDR3 is built from 11 residues. Germline CDR1 MDHEN, CDR2 SYDVKM. As DNA, the CDR3 is TGTGCCAGTCAGGGCCGAAACATTCAGTACTTC. It specifies CASQGRNIQYF. The full variable domain, completed using reference TRBV28 and TRBJ2-4, is DVKVTQSSRYLVKRTGEKVFLECVQDMDHENMFWYRQDPGLGLRLIYFSYDVKMKEKGDIPEGYSVSREKKERFSLILESASTNQTSMYLCASQGRNIQYFGAGTRLSVL.

In the case of this clonotype: This may come from a read error, since a much larger clone is one base off. The chain combines TRBV6-1 with TRBJ2-1; 8 bases are shared with TRBD2. Germline lookup yields CDR1 MNHNS and CDR2 SASEGT. V trimming: 7 bases; J trimming: 1 base; junction bases outside the gene matches: 6. There are 15 residues in the CDR3. The CDR3 sequence: CASIDSGASYNEQFF. CDR3 DNA: TGTGCCAGCATTGATAGCGGGGCTTCCTACAATGAGCAGTTCTTC.

The sample holds many counts of this clonotype. The J gene is TRBJ1-1, the V gene TRBV6-5; 9 nucleotides match TRBD1. V lost 0 bases and J lost 9; bases outside the gene matches: 17. From germline, CDR1 is MNHEY and CDR2 SVGAGI. The CDR3 has 18 amino acids. Here the CDR3 DNA reads TGTGCCAGCAGTTACTCAAACCCGGGACAGGGCAGTGCGGACAAAGCTTTCTTT. It yields the protein CASSYSNPGQGSADKAFF.

This clonotype was observed many times. DNA for the CDR3: TGCAGTGTTGGTAGGGCCTCACGGGAGACCCAGTACTTC. Encoded protein: CSVGRASRETQYF. This rearrangement joins TRBV20-1 to TRBJ2-5; D unclear. The CDR3 loop spans 13 amino acids. CDR1 and CDR2 (germline): DFQATT, SNEGSKA (reference sequence). V was pared by 7 bases and J by 5 bases, with 17 bases between.

V is TRBV4-1 and J is TRBJ2-5; the D gene is possibly TRBD2 (6 bases). Trimming cost V 0 bases and J 5 bases, with 13 bases left between them. The CDR3 extends over 15 amino acids. Germline V lookup: CDR1 MGHRA, CDR2 YSYEKL. DNA for the CDR3: TGCGCCAGCAGCCAAGAATCCCGACGGGGGGAGACCCAGTACTTC. Its protein product is CASSQESRRGETQYF.

This clonotype was seen more than once but under ten times. The chain recombines TRBV3-1 with TRBJ2-1, with D maybe TRBD1 (5 bases). Trimming removed 4 bases at V and 14 bases at J, with 15 bases between. Germline CDR1 and CDR2: LGHDT and YNNKEL (reference sequence). The CDR3 totals 12 residues. The CDR3 bases are TGTGCCAGCAGCCCCGCTAAGGGGTTGAAGTTCTTC. This sequence encodes CASSPAKGLKFF.

This clonotype was counted many times. DNA of the CDR3: TGTGCCAGCAGACTAGCGGCCACAACCGGGGAGCTGTTTTTT. It codes for CASRLAATTGELFF. The chain has TRBV6-2 or TRBV6-3 and TRBJ2-2; 8 bases line up with TRBD2. The CDR3 has 14 residues. V was clipped by 6 bases and J by 5 bases; unmatched bases: 5. Germline V lookup: CDR1 MNHEY, CDR2 SVGEGT.

This clonotype has ten or more counts. In nucleotides, the CDR3 is TGCGCCAGCAGCTTGGGGCAAGAGACCCAGTACTTC. Protein product: CASSLGQETQYF. V gene TRBV5-1 combines with J gene TRBJ2-5, with unresolved D. Deletions cut 0 bases from V and 2 bases from J, with 2 bases between. CDR1 and CDR2 (germline): SGHRS, YFSETQ. The CDR3 has 12 amino acids.

At least ten counts were recorded for this clonotype. The chain carries TRBV5-1 and TRBJ2-2; weak D call: TRBD1 (6 bases). The CDR3 is made up of 15 amino acids. V was cut by 0 bases and J by 9 bases, with 15 bases left in between. Germline-derived CDR1 and CDR2 are SGHRS and YFSETQ. In DNA, the CDR3 is TGCGCCAGCAGCTTGGCTTCTTTGGGGGCGTGGGAGCTGTTTTTT. It yields the protein CASSLASLGAWELFF.

This clonotype was seen repeatedly, ten times or more. This chain connects TRBV7-9 to TRBJ1-2; D perhaps matches TRBD1 (5 bases). The germline V gene has CDR1 SEHNR and CDR2 FQNEAQ (reference sequence). This CDR3 contains 15 residues. The ends were cut back, 5 bases at V and 4 bases at J, with 17 bases in the middle. The CDR3 loop reads CASSRLTAGRYGYTF. The CDR3 DNA reads as TGTGCCAGCAGCCGATTAACGGCAGGGCGCTATGGCTACACCTTC.

The sample holds many counts of this clonotype. The rearrangement links TRBV6-1 to TRBJ2-3, with 8 bases identical to TRBD2. With V trimmed by 9 bases and J by 1 base, 6 bases remained unmatched. Germline CDR1 MNHNS, CDR2 SASEGT. The CDR3 is 14 amino acids. The CDR3, as DNA: TGTGCCAGTCAGGGTAGCGGGGGCACAGATACGCAGTATTTT. Protein sequence: CASQGSGGTDTQYF.

This clonotype was detected many times. The V and J genes are TRBV29-1 and TRBJ2-1; TRBD1 matches 8 bases. V shed 6 bases, J shed 7 bases, and the junction held 8 bases outside the gene matches. Germline V gene sequence: CDR1 SQVTM, CDR2 ANQGSEA. There are 13 residues in the CDR3. The CDR3, as DNA: TGCAGCGTAGACAGGGGCAAACGGAATGAGCAGTTCTTC. This gives the protein CSVDRGKRNEQFF.

CDR3 sequence (DNA): TGTGCCAGCACTGAGGACAGGGGGGCTCGATCACCCCTCCACTTT. It translates to CASTEDRGARSPLHF. The rearrangement links TRBV6-1 to TRBJ1-6; 10 nucleotides agree with TRBD1. CDR3 size: 15 residues. Germline lookup yields CDR1 MNHNS and CDR2 SASEGT. The J segment lost 10 bases and the V segment lost 7 bases, leaving 10 bases of the junction unmatched.

This clonotype has a count of ten or more. The gene calls are TRBV20-1 and TRBJ2-5; possibly TRBD1 for D (6 bases). Trimming removed 5 bases from V and 5 bases from J, with 15 bases in between. The germline V gene has CDR1 DFQATT and CDR2 SNEGSKA (reference sequence). The CDR3 is made up of 13 amino acids. The DNA for the CDR3 is TGCAGTGCTGAGCTGACAGGTGGGGAGACCCAGTACTTC. It specifies CSAELTGGETQYF.

This clonotype was seen repeatedly, ten times or more. V gene TRBV12-3 or TRBV12-4 combines with J gene TRBJ2-6; 8 bases map to TRBD1. With 6 bases clipped from V and 3 bases from J, the junction kept 4 bases outside the gene matches. This CDR3 contains 15 residues. CDR3 protein: CASSPGTGGANVLTF. The CDR3 bases are TGTGCCAGCAGCCCCGGGACAGGTGGGGCCAACGTCCTGACTTTC.

This clonotype was detected ten times or more. The chain couples TRBV5-1 to TRBJ2-7, with 7 bases that match TRBD1. The V gene end was trimmed by 5 bases and the J gene end by 1 base; junction bases not matched to a gene: 6. CDR3 length equals 14 residues. Germline CDR1 reads SGHRS; CDR2 reads YFSETQ. CDR3 DNA: TGCGCCAGCAGATACCGGGACAGTTCCTACGAGCAGTACTTC. This codes for CASRYRDSSYEQYF.

This rearrangement joins TRBV20-1 to TRBJ2-7, with TRBD2 matching over 9 bases. Germline assignment: CDR1 DFQATT and CDR2 SNEGSKA (reference sequence). The CDR3 is 14 amino acids. Trimming at V came to 4 bases and at J to 5 bases, leaving 9 bases not matched to a gene. DNA for the CDR3: TGCAGTGCTATCGTGAGCGGGAGGCTCCACGAGCAGTACTTC. Translation: CSAIVSGRLHEQYF.

The J gene is TRBJ2-5, the V gene TRBV11-2; D gene ambiguous. Germline CDR1 reads SGHAT; CDR2 reads FQNNGV. CDR3 length: 13 residues. Between the trimmed V and J ends, which lost 1 base and 3 bases, there was a span of 6 bases. Written as DNA, the CDR3 is TGTGCCAGCAGCTTAGCAGAGAAAGAGACCCAGTACTTC. This sequence encodes CASSLAEKETQYF.

In this sample, this clonotype turned up a few times. The rearrangement links TRBV20-1 to TRBJ1-1; possible D gene TRBD1, 6 bases. The CDR3 is 14 amino acids. With 1 base removed from V and 1 base from J, the gap between germline ends came to 10 bases. The germline CDR1 and CDR2 sequences are DFQATT and SNEGSKA (reference sequence). Written as DNA, the CDR3 is TGCAGTGCTAGAGGGGGGCCCCGGAACACTGAAGCTTTCTTT. Its protein product is CSARGGPRNTEAFF.

The chain recombines TRBV29-1 with TRBJ2-2, with 9 bases identical to TRBD2. V lost 4 bases to trimming and J lost 3 bases; unmatched junction nucleotides: 6. CDR3 length: 15 amino acids. Germline lookup yields CDR1 SQVTM and CDR2 ANQGSEA. DNA of the CDR3: TGCAGCGTTGGTAAGGGACTAGCCGACACCGGGGAGCTGTTTTTT. Protein sequence: CSVGKGLADTGELFF.

This clonotype was seen many times. The chain recombines TRBV6-5 with TRBJ1-5, with D hard to call. The ends were cut back, 0 bases at V and 6 bases at J, with 9 bases in the middle. CDR1 is MNHEY and CDR2 is SVGAGI in the germline V gene. CDR3 size: 14 residues. CDR3 loop: CASSYSRIGQPQHF. The CDR3 DNA reads TGTGCCAGCAGTTACTCGAGAATAGGTCAGCCCCAGCATTTT.

This clonotype turned up a few times. V gene TRBV7-8 combines with J gene TRBJ1-6; unclear D gene. The CDR3 spans 14 residues. Germline V gives CDR1 SGHVS, CDR2 FQNEAQ. The V and J ends lost 1 base and 7 bases respectively, with 8 bases between them. In nucleotides, the CDR3 is TGTGCCAGCAGCTTAGGGGTGTCGAATTCACCCCTCCACTTT. It encodes CASSLGVSNSPLHF. Together with reference TRBV7-8 and TRBJ1-6, the CDR3 gives the full variable domain: GAGVSQSPRYKVAKRGQDVALRCDPISGHVSLFWYQQALGQGPEFLTYFQNEAQLDKSGLPSDRFFAERPEGSVSTLKIQRTQQEDSAVYLCASSLGVSNSPLHFGNGTRLTVT.